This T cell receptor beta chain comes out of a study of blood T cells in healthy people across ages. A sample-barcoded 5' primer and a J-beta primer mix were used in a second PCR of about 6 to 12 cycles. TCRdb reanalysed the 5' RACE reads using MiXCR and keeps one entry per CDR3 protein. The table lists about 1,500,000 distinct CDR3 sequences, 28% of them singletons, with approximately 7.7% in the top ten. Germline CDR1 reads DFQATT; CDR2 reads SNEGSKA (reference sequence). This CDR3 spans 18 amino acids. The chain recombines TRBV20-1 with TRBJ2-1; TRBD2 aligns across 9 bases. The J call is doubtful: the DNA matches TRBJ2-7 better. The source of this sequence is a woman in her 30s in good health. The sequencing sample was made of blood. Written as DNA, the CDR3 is TGCAGTGCTAGAGTCCCCAGCGGGGGGCGGCACTCCTACAATGAGCAGTACTTC. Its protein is CSARVPSGGRHSYNEQYF.